The 32 T cell receptor beta chains below all came from one sample that was sequenced in a study of T-cell memory formation after mild COVID-19. TCRdb independently ran MiXCR on the 5' RACE reads; one entry per CDR3 protein. The sample carries 90,000 to 130,000 distinct CDR3 sequences, roughly a sixth recorded once. Sequencing used PBMCs or a T cell subset sorted from them (not recorded which). These receptors all come from a man aged 18 to 29 who had mild COVID-19 (a few samples of this study predate the infection). Cell type and time point are not known.

The V call is TRBV6-5, the J call TRBJ2-1; 8 bases align to TRBD1. The ends lost 3 bases at V and 8 bases at J; junction bases unmatched: 3. The germline V gene has CDR1 MNHEY and CDR2 SVGAGI. The length of the CDR3 is 13 residues. CDR3 nucleotides: TGTGCCAGCAGTTATACAGGGGGATATGAGCAGTTCTTC. It yields the protein CASSYTGGYEQFF.

This clonotype was observed a handful of times. This chain uses TRBV7-3 with TRBJ1-1; possible D gene TRBD1, 6 bases. The ends were cut back, 5 bases at V and 5 bases at J, with 12 bases in the middle. The CDR3 sequence is 13 residues long. From germline, CDR1 is SGHTA and CDR2 FQGTGA. The CDR3 DNA sequence: TGTGCCAGCAGCCCACAACAGGGAACTGAAGCTTTCTTT. It codes for CASSPQQGTEAFF.

The V and J genes are TRBV19 and TRBJ2-4; D may be TRBD2 (6 bases). V shed 5 bases and J shed 10 bases, with 18 bases lying between them. Germline lookup yields CDR1 LNHDA and CDR2 SQIVND (reference sequence). CDR3 length: 14 amino acids. The CDR3 region has the DNA TGTGCCAGTAGTTCCAAGACTAGGGCGGGAATTCAGTACTTC. Amino acids: CASSSKTRAGIQYF.

This chain connects TRBV11-2 to TRBJ1-2; 7 bases map to TRBD1. The CDR3 sequence is 13 residues long. V trimming: 5 bases; J trimming: 14 bases; junction bases outside the gene matches: 14. Per the germline V gene, CDR1 is SGHAT and CDR2 is FQNNGV. The CDR3 is CASSQPGQPSRTF. The CDR3 DNA reads as TGTGCCAGCAGCCAGCCGGGACAGCCGTCGAGGACCTTC.

This clonotype was recorded a few times. The V gene is TRBV7-2, the J gene TRBJ1-2, with D maybe TRBD1 (6 bases). Germline CDR1 is SGHTA and CDR2 is FQGNSA. The V and J ends lost 3 bases and 4 bases respectively, with 12 bases between them. This CDR3 region has 14 residues. CDR3 nucleotides: TGTGCCAGCAGCTTCCCAGGGGTGAGCTATGGCTACACCTTC. Translation: CASSFPGVSYGYTF.

J is TRBJ2-5 and V is TRBV24-1; D unclear. Germline CDR1 is KGHDR and CDR2 is SFDVKD. V was clipped by 5 bases and J by 4 bases, with 4 bases between them. The CDR3 consists of 11 residues. In DNA, the CDR3 is TGTGCCACCAGTGTATCAGAGACCCAGTACTTC. It translates to CATSVSETQYF.

This clonotype was found a few times. The chain has TRBV18 and TRBJ1-1; 7 nucleotides agree with TRBD1. The CDR3 has 14 residues. Germline-derived CDR1 and CDR2 are KGHSH and LQKENI. V was pared by 3 bases and J by 7 bases, with 8 bases of the junction left unmatched. The CDR3 spells CASSPRGTEIEAFF. The CDR3 DNA is TGTGCCAGCTCACCCCGGGGGACAGAGATTGAAGCTTTCTTT.

The rearrangement joins TRBV9 to TRBJ2-3; the D gene is possibly TRBD2 (6 bases). Deletions cut 0 bases from V and 4 bases from J, with 9 bases between. CDR1 SGDLS and CDR2 YYNGEE come from the germline V gene. The CDR3 consists of 14 residues. CDR3 DNA sequence: TGTGCCAGCAGCGTAGGGGGAGGTTCAGATACGCAGTATTTT. It is translated as CASSVGGGSDTQYF.

The chain combines TRBV20-1 with TRBJ1-2; D not resolved. Trimming cost V 5 bases and J 2 bases, with 15 bases left between them. There are 14 residues in the CDR3. Germline V gene data show CDR1 as DFQATT and CDR2 as SNEGSKA (reference sequence). The CDR3 nucleotides are TGCAGTGCTCCCACTCCGGTGGAAAACTATGGCTACACCTTC. Translation: CSAPTPVENYGYTF.

The chain has TRBV5-1 and TRBJ2-3, with D hard to call. The germline V gene has CDR1 SGHRS and CDR2 YFSETQ. The CDR3 totals 14 residues. The germline V and J ends were trimmed by 0 bases and 3 bases, with 8 bases remaining between them. DNA for the CDR3: TGCGCCAGCAGCTTGGCCCAGGAAACAGATACGCAGTATTTT. It specifies CASSLAQETDTQYF.

The chain couples TRBV6-5 to TRBJ2-1; the match to TRBD1 covers 8 bases. The CDR3 is 15 amino acids. J was trimmed by 5 bases and V by 0 bases; bases with no gene match: 3. Germline CDR1 is MNHEY and CDR2 is SVGAGI. The CDR3 is CASSYSGTGHNEQFF. The CDR3 nucleotides are TGTGCCAGCAGTTACTCGGGGACAGGACACAATGAGCAGTTCTTC.

There are many counts of this clonotype. The chain has TRBV20-1 and TRBJ2-3; TRBD1 is a possible D gene (6 bases). The ends were cut back, 0 bases at V and 1 base at J, with 11 bases in the middle. Germline CDR1 is DFQATT and CDR2 is SNEGSKA (reference sequence). CDR3 length: 15 amino acids. This CDR3 reads CSARERRQGTDTQYF. The DNA of the CDR3 is TGCAGTGCTAGAGAACGGAGACAGGGCACAGATACGCAGTATTTT.

The chain has TRBV5-1 and TRBJ1-5, with TRBD1 as a possible D gene (5 bases). The CDR3 length is 13 residues. V lost 2 bases and J 7 bases, leaving 10 bases between the germline ends. Germline V gives CDR1 SGHRS, CDR2 YFSETQ. The CDR3 DNA is TGCGCCAGCAGCTTCAACGGGGCCCAGCCCCAGCATTTT. Amino acid sequence: CASSFNGAQPQHF. The full variable domain, its missing parts supplied by reference TRBV5-1 and TRBJ1-5, is KAGVTQTPRYLIKTRGQQVTLSCSPISGHRSVSWYQQTPGQGLQFLFEYFSETQRNKGNFPGRFSGRQFSNSRSEMNVSTLELGDSALYLCASSFNGAQPQHFGDGTRLSIL.

The chain couples TRBV6-5 to TRBJ2-7, with D maybe TRBD1 (7 bases). Deletions cut 2 bases from V and 6 bases from J, with 17 bases between. CDR1 is MNHEY and CDR2 is SVGAGI in the germline V gene. This CDR3 region has 15 residues. CDR3 protein: CASSYRVSGGREQYF. Written as DNA, the CDR3 is TGTGCCAGCAGTTACCGGGTGTCAGGGGGGCGCGAGCAGTACTTC.

This clonotype has just a few counts. The chain recombines TRBV7-2 with TRBJ2-5; TRBD1 agrees at 7 bases. Trimming removed 3 bases from V and 1 base from J; junction bases left unmatched: 5. Germline loops: CDR1 SGHTA, CDR2 FQGNSA. CDR3 length: 15 residues. DNA for the CDR3: TGTGCCAGCAGCTTCCCGACAGGGCGCCAAGAGACCCAGTACTTC. Its translation is CASSFPTGRQETQYF.

The V call is TRBV2, the J call TRBJ2-3; D uncertain. CDR1 and CDR2 (germline): SNHLY, FYNNEI. Trimming left V 4 bases short and J 4 bases short, with 15 bases between. This CDR3 is built from 15 residues. CDR3 coding DNA: TGTGCCAGCAGTGGTGGGCTGGGCATCCCAGATACGCAGTATTTT. Its translation is CASSGGLGIPDTQYF.

This chain connects TRBV10-3 to TRBJ2-1, with 11 bases fitting TRBD2. This CDR3 is built from 15 residues. The junction had 8 bases not matched to a gene; V was cut back by 8 bases and J by 5 bases. Germline CDR1 ENHRY, CDR2 SYGVKD. The CDR3 reads CAIGRPSGGNNEQFF. CDR3 nucleotide sequence: TGTGCCATCGGGCGCCCTAGCGGGGGGAACAATGAGCAGTTCTTC.

Only a few counts were recorded for this clonotype. CDR3 amino acids: CASSLDGVGDTQYF. CDR3 nucleotides: TGTGCCAGCAGCTTAGACGGGGTGGGGGATACGCAGTATTTT. The chain joins TRBV11-2 to TRBJ2-3; D possibly corresponds to TRBD2 (5 bases). Germline values: CDR1 SGHAT, CDR2 FQNNGV. V was shortened by 0 bases and J by 6 bases, with 10 bases between the two germline ends. This CDR3 has 14 residues.

This clonotype was counted only a few times. The J gene is TRBJ1-1, the V gene TRBV12-3 or TRBV12-4, with D hard to call. Trimming removed 6 bases from V and 6 bases from J, with 11 bases in between. The CDR3 consists of 12 residues. In nucleotides, the CDR3 is TGTGCCAGCAGCCGCGCGAGGGCTGAAGCTTTCTTT. Its protein product is CASSRARAEAFF.

This clonotype was counted a few times. The V and J genes are TRBV3-1 and TRBJ2-3; D remains unclear. Trimming left V 4 bases short and J 0 bases short, with 8 bases between. The germline CDR1 and CDR2 sequences are LGHDT and YNNKEL (reference sequence). This CDR3 region has 14 residues. Here the CDR3 DNA reads TGTGCCAGCAGCCTCAAACTCAGCACAGATACGCAGTATTTT. Its protein product is CASSLKLSTDTQYF.

The chain employs TRBV5-1 and TRBJ2-1; 9 nucleotides agree with TRBD2. The junction had 8 bases not matched to a gene; V was cut back by 0 bases and J by 4 bases. The CDR3 has 17 amino acids. Germline CDR1 reads SGHRS; CDR2 reads YFSETQ. DNA for the CDR3: TGCGCCAGCAGCTTGGCCGGTTTAGCGGGAGCGTACAATGAGCAGTTCTTC. As protein: CASSLAGLAGAYNEQFF.

This clonotype was counted ten times or more. The chain uses TRBV4-1 and TRBJ2-3, with D possibly TRBD1 on 6 matching bases. CDR1 and CDR2 from the germline V gene are MGHRA and YSYEKL. V shed 0 bases and J shed 2 bases, with 21 bases lying between them. The CDR3 totals 19 residues. CDR3 sequence reads: CASSQEAPQGQGPTDTQYF. CDR3 DNA sequence: TGCGCCAGCAGCCAAGAAGCCCCCCAGGGACAAGGACCCACAGATACGCAGTATTTT.

The chain uses TRBV20-1 and TRBJ1-2; 9 bases map to TRBD1. Per the germline V gene, CDR1 is DFQATT and CDR2 is SNEGSKA (reference sequence). This CDR3 has 15 amino acids. With 5 bases clipped from V and 3 bases from J, the junction kept 10 bases outside the gene matches. CDR3 in DNA: TGCAGTGCTGACCCGGGACAGGGACTCGACTATGGCTACACCTTC. Protein sequence: CSADPGQGLDYGYTF.

There are many counts of this clonotype. V and J are TRBV7-3 and TRBJ2-3; 7 bases fit TRBD1. This CDR3 region has 13 residues. After removal of 4 bases from V and 3 bases from J, the junction contained 1 base not matched to a gene. Germline loops: CDR1 SGHTA, CDR2 FQGTGA. The CDR3 nucleotides are TGTGCCAGCAGCTCGGGACAGACAGATACGCAGTATTTT. Translated: CASSSGQTDTQYF.

The chain couples TRBV6-5 to TRBJ1-4, with 9 positions matching TRBD1. This CDR3 region has 15 residues. Unmatched junction bases numbered 5, after V lost 5 bases and J lost 4 bases. Germline V gene lookup returns CDR1 MNHEY and CDR2 SVGAGI. The CDR3 DNA reads as TGTGCCAGCAGTGCGGGGACAGGGATTAATGAAAAACTGTTTTTT. Its protein is CASSAGTGINEKLFF.

In its sample, this clonotype was seen many times. The chain has TRBV20-1 and TRBJ2-3; 9 bases align to TRBD2. CDR3 size: 15 residues. The germline gives CDR1 DFQATT, CDR2 SNEGSKA (reference sequence). V lost 2 bases, J lost 3 bases, and 6 bases stayed unmatched. DNA for the CDR3: TGCAGTGCTAGAACGGGGCTAGCGGGGACAGATACGCAGTATTTT. As protein: CSARTGLAGTDTQYF.

The rearrangement uses TRBV7-2 and TRBJ2-3; D not certain. The CDR3 totals 12 residues. Germline V gene sequence: CDR1 SGHTA, CDR2 FQGNSA. V lost 5 bases and J lost 3, with 6 bases in between. The CDR3 region has the DNA TGTGCCAGCAGCCCGGTGACAGATACGCAGTATTTT. Translated, it gives CASSPVTDTQYF.

The chain joins TRBV12-3 or TRBV12-4 to TRBJ1-2; 11 positions match TRBD1. The CDR3 loop spans 13 amino acids. The trim removed 5 bases at V and 8 bases at J, leaving 4 bases unmatched. Here the CDR3 reads CASSHRDRGGYTF. Here the CDR3 DNA reads TGTGCCAGCAGTCACCGGGACAGGGGGGGCTACACCTTC.

This clonotype has a handful of counts. The J gene is TRBJ1-4, the V gene TRBV27, with 10 bases identical to TRBD1. The V segment lost 5 bases and the J segment 6 bases; nucleotides outside the gene matches: 12. The length of the CDR3 is 17 residues. Germline V CDR1 and CDR2: MNHEY, SMNVEV (reference sequence). CDR3 sequence (DNA): TGTGCCAGCAGTCGAAGTAGAACGACAGGGGGCGATGAAAAACTGTTTTTT. Amino acids: CASSRSRTTGGDEKLFF.

The chain links TRBV28 to TRBJ2-1, with 9 bases fitting TRBD2. Looked up from germline, CDR1 is MDHEN and CDR2 is SYDVKM. Trimming removed 7 bases from V and 5 bases from J; junction bases left unmatched: 6. The CDR3 loop spans 14 amino acids. CDR3 loop: CASIGLARNNEQFF. The CDR3 region has the DNA TGTGCCAGCATCGGACTAGCGAGAAACAATGAGCAGTTCTTC.

V is TRBV4-3 and J is TRBJ1-5; D unresolved. V dropped 1 base and J dropped 5 bases, with 6 bases sitting between them. CDR3 length: 13 residues. The germline V gene encodes CDR1 LGHNA and CDR2 YSLEER. CDR3 DNA sequence: TGCGCCAGCAGCCAAGGGTGGGATCAGCCCCAGCATTTT. Amino acids: CASSQGWDQPQHF.

This clonotype was recorded a few times. V usage is TRBV7-2 and J usage is TRBJ1-2; 8 bases are shared with TRBD1. From germline, CDR1 is SGHTA and CDR2 FQGNSA. V lost 7 bases to trimming and J lost 8 bases; unmatched junction nucleotides: 12. This CDR3 comprises 14 residues. The CDR3: CASTGQGAGGGYTF. The CDR3 nucleotides read TGTGCCAGCACAGGACAGGGCGCTGGGGGAGGCTACACCTTC.